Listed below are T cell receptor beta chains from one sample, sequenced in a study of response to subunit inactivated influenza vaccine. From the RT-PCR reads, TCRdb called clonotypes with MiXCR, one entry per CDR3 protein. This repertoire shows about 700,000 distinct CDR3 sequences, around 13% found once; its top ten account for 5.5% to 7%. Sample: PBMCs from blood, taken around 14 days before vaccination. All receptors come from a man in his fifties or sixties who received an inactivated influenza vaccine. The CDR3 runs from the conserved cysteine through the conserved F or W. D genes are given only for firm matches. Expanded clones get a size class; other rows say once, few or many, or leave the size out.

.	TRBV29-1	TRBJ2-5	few	CSVKLGETQYF	TGCAGCGTCAAGCTGGGGGAGACCCAGTACTTC
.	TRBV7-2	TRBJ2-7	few	CASSLEPDRSYEQYF	TGTGCCAGCAGCTTAGAACCCGACAGGTCCTACGAGCAGTACTTC
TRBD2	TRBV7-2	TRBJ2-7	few	CASGLAGGAYEQYF	TGTGCCAGCGGGCTAGCGGGGGGGGCCTACGAGCAGTACTTC
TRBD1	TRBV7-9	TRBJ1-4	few	CAGRNRGDEKLFF	TGTGCCGGACGGAACAGGGGAGATGAAAAACTGTTTTTT
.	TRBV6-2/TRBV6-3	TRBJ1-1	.	CASNPLTSSTEAFF	TGTGCCAGCAACCCATTGACATCCTCCACTGAAGCTTTCTTT
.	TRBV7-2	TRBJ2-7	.	CASSLVGLEQYF	TGTGCCAGCAGCTTAGTAGGGCTCGAGCAGTACTTC
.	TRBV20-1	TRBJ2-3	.	CSARARQYTDTQYF	TGCAGTGCTAGAGCAAGACAGTACACAGATACGCAGTATTTT
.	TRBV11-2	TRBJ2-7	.	CASSLGADSAYEQYF	TGTGCCAGCAGCTTAGGGGCAGACTCAGCCTACGAGCAGTACTTC
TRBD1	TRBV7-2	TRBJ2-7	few	CASSPSGQGGYEQYF	TGTGCCAGCAGCCCGTCGGGACAGGGAGGGTACGAGCAGTACTTC
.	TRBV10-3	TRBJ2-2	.	CAISERFGVNTGELFF	TGTGCCATCAGTGAGAGGTTCGGAGTGAACACCGGGGAGCTGTTTTTT
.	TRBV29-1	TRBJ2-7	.	CSATGWGPRAYEQYF	TGCAGCGCCACCGGGTGGGGGCCACGAGCTTACGAGCAGTACTTC
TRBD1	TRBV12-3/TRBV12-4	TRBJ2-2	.	CASSLGTGTGGELFF	TGTGCCAGCAGTTTGGGGACAGGGACCGGCGGGGAGCTGTTTTTT
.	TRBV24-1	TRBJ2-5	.	CATSGGGLWETQYF	TGTGCCACCAGTGGCGGGGGCCTTTGGGAGACCCAGTACTTC
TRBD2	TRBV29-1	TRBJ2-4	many	CSVEVTGGGIQYF	TGCAGCGTTGAAGTGACGGGAGGGGGCATTCAGTACTTC
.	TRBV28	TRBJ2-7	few	CASSFIWVDEQYF	TGTGCCAGCAGTTTTATTTGGGTCGACGAGCAGTACTTC
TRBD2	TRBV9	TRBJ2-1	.	CASSVVAGPLDEQFF	TGTGCCAGCAGCGTAGTAGCGGGACCCCTCGATGAGCAGTTCTTC
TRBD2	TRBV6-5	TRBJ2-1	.	CASSYGTSGSNEQFF	TGTGCCAGCAGTTACGGGACTAGCGGGAGTAATGAGCAGTTCTTC
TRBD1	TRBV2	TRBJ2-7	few	CASIVAGQGFSYEQYF	TGTGCCAGCATAGTGGCGGGACAGGGATTTTCCTACGAGCAGTACTTC
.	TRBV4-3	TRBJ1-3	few	CASSQDRLPGNTIYF	TGCGCCAGCAGCCAAGACCGATTGCCTGGAAACACCATATATTTT
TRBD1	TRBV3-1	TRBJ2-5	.	CASGDRGVQETQYF	TGTGCCAGCGGAGACAGGGGCGTTCAAGAGACCCAGTACTTC
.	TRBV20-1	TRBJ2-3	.	CSALTGYQADTQYF	TGCAGTGCTCTCACAGGGTATCAGGCAGATACGCAGTATTTT
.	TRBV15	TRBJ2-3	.	CATSREAGPDTQYF	TGTGCCACCAGCAGAGAGGCAGGGCCAGATACGCAGTATTTT
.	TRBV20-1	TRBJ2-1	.	CSARQVRDEQFF	TGCAGTGCCCGACAGGTTAGGGATGAGCAGTTCTTC
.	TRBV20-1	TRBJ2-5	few	CSASLSPTQYF	TGCAGTGCTAGCCTTTCCCCGACCCAGTACTTC
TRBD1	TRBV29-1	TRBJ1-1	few	CSVLDRRNTEAFF	TGCAGCGTTCTGGACAGGAGGAACACTGAAGCTTTCTTT
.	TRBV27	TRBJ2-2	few	CASSLLGGLNTGELFF	TGTGCCAGCAGTTTACTCGGGGGCCTAAACACCGGGGAGCTGTTTTTT
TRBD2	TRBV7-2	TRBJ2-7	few	CASSVGTSGFGYEQYF	TGTGCCAGCAGCGTCGGGACTAGCGGGTTCGGGTACGAGCAGTACTTC
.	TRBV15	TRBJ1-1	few	CATSRADRPNTEAFF	TGTGCCACCAGCAGAGCCGACAGGCCGAACACTGAAGCTTTCTTT
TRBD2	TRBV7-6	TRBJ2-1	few	CASSFTSGRDNEQFF	TGTGCCAGCAGTTTTACTAGCGGGAGAGACAATGAGCAGTTCTTC
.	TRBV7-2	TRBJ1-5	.	CASSSTQVQPQHF	TGTGCCAGCAGCTCGACACAAGTGCAGCCCCAGCATTTT
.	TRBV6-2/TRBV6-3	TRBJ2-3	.	CASSRASSGDTQYF	TGTGCCAGCAGTCGGGCCAGCTCGGGAGATACGCAGTATTTT
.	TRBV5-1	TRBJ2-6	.	CASGSSGNSGANVLTF	TGCGCCAGCGGCTCTTCAGGGAACTCTGGGGCCAACGTCCTGACTTTC
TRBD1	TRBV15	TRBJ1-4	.	CATSRDQGAANEKLFF	TGTGCCACCAGCAGAGACCAGGGGGCAGCTAATGAAAAACTGTTTTTT
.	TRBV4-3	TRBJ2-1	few	CASSPSIGQGGNEQFF	TGCGCCAGCAGCCCCTCCATAGGTCAAGGTGGGAATGAGCAGTTCTTC
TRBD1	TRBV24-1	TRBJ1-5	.	CATRAGTGGINQPQHF	TGTGCCACCAGGGCCGGGACAGGGGGTATCAATCAGCCCCAGCATTTT
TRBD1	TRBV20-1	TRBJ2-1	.	CSARTGYEQFF	TGCAGTGCTCGGACAGGGTATGAGCAGTTCTTC
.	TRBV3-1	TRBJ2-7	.	CASSQDRWYEQYF	TGTGCCAGCAGCCAAGACAGGTGGTACGAGCAGTACTTC
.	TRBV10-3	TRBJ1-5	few	CAISESSQPQHF	TGTGCCATCAGTGAGTCGAGCCAGCCCCAGCATTTT
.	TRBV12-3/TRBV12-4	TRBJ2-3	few	CASSFGLISTDTQYF	TGTGCCAGCAGTTTTGGGCTGATTTCCACAGATACGCAGTATTTT
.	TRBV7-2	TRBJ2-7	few	CASSLAHAYEQYF	TGTGCCAGCAGCTTAGCGCACGCCTACGAGCAGTACTTC
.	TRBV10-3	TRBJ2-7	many	CAISSQLGYEQYF	TGTGCCATCAGCTCCCAGCTTGGGTACGAGCAGTACTTC
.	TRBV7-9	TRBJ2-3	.	CASSPSGSDTQYF	TGTGCCAGCAGCCCCTCAGGGTCGGATACGCAGTATTTT
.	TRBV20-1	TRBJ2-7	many	CSARGGDMSYEQYF	TGCAGTGCTAGAGGGGGGGACATGTCCTACGAGCAGTACTTC
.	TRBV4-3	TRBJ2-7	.	CASSQGLDPYEQYF	TGCGCCAGCAGCCAGGGACTCGATCCCTACGAGCAGTACTTC